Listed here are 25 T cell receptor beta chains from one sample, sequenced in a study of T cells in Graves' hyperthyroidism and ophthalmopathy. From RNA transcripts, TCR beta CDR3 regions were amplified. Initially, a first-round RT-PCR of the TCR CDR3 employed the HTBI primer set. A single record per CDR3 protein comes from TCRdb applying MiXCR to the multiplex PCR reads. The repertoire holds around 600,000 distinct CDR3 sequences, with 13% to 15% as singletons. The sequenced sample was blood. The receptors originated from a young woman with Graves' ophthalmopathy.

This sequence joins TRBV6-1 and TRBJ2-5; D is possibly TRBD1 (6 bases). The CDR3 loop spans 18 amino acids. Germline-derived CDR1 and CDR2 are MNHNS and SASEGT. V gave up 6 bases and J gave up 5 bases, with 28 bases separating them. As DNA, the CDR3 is TGTGCCAGCAGCCTCTCCCCCCCCCAACAGGGAATAGGGGAGACCCAGTACTTC. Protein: CASSLSPPQQGIGETQYF.

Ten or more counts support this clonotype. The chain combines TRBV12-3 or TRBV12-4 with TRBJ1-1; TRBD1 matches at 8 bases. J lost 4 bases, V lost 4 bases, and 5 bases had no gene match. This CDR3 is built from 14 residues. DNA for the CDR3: TGTGCCAGCAGTTCACAGGGGGGTAGCACTGAAGCTTTCTTT. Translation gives CASSSQGGSTEAFF.

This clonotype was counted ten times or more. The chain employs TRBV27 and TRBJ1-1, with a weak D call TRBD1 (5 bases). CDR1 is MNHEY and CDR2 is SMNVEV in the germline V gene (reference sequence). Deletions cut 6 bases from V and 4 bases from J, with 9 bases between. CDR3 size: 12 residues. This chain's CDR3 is CASRRGGTEAFF. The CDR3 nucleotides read TGTGCCAGCAGGAGGGGAGGCACTGAAGCTTTCTTT.

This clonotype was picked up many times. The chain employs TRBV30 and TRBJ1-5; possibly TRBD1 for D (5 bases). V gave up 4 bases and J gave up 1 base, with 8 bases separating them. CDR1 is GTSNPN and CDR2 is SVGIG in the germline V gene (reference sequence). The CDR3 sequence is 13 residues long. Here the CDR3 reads CAWNRDSNQPQHF. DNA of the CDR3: TGTGCCTGGAACCGGGACAGCAATCAGCCCCAGCATTTT.

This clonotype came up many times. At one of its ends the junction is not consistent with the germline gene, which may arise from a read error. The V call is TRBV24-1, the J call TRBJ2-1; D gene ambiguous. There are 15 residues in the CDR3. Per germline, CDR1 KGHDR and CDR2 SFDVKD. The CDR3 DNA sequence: TGTGCCACCAGTGAAGCCACTATCTCCCACAATGAGCAGTTCTTC. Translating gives CATSEATISHNEQFF.

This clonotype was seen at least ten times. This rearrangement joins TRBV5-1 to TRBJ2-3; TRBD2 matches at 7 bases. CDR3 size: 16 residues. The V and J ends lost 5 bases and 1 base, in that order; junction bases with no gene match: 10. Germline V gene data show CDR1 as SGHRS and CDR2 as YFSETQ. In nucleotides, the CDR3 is TGCGCCAGCAGTTTCCTTATGGCGGGAGGCACAGATACGCAGTATTTT. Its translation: CASSFLMAGGTDTQYF.

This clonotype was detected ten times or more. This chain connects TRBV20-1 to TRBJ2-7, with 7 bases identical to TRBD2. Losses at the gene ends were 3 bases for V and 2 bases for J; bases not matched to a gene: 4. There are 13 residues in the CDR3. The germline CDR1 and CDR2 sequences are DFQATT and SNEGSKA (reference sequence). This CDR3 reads CSASSSGTYEQYF. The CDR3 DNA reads TGCAGTGCTAGTTCTAGCGGCACCTACGAGCAGTACTTC.

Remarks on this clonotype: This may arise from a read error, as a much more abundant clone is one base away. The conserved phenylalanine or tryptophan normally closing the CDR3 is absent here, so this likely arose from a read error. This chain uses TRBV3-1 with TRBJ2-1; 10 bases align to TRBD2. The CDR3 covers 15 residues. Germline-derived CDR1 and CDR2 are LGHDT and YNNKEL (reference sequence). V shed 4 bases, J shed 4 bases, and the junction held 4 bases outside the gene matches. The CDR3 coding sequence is TGTGCCAGCAGCCTGGGGACTAGCGAGTACAATGAGCAGTTCTCC. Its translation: CASSLGTSEYNEQFS.

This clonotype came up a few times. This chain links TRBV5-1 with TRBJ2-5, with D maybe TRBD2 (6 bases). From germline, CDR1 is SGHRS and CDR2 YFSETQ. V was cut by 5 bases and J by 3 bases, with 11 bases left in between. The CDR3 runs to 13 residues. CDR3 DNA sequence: TGCGCCAGCAGGTCCGGGACTGAAGAGACCCAGTACTTC. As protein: CASRSGTEETQYF.

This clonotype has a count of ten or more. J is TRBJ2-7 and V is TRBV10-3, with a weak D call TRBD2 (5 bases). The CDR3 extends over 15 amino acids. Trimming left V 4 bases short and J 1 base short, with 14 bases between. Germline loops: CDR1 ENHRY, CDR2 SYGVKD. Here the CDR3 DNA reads TGTGCCATCAGTGGAAGCGGAGGTGAATCCTACGAGCAGTACTTC. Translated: CAISGSGGESYEQYF.

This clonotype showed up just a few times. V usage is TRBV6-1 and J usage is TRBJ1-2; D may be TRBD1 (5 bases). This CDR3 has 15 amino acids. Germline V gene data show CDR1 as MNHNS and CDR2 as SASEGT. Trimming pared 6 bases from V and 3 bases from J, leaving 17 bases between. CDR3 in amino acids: CASSPTSGADYGYTF. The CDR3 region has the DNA TGTGCCAGCAGCCCCACGAGCGGGGCGGACTATGGCTACACCTTC.

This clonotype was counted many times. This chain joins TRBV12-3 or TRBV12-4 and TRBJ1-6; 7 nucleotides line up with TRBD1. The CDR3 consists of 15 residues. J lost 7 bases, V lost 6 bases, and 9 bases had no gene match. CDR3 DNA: TGTGCCAGCAGCCCGAGACAGGGCGGCAATTCACCCCTCCACTTT. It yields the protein CASSPRQGGNSPLHF.

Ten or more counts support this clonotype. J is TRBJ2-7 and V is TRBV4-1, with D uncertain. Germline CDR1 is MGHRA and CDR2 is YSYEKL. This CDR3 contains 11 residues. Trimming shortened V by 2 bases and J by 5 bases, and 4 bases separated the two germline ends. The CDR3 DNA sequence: TGCGCCAGCAGCCAATTTAACGAGCAGTACTTC. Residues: CASSQFNEQYF.

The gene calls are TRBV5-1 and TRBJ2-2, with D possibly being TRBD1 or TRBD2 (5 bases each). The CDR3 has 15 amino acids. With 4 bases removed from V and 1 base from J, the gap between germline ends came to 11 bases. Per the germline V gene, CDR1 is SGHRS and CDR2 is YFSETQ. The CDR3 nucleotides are TGCGCCAGCAGCCCCGGGGCGAAGAACACCGGGGAGCTGTTTTTT. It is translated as CASSPGAKNTGELFF.

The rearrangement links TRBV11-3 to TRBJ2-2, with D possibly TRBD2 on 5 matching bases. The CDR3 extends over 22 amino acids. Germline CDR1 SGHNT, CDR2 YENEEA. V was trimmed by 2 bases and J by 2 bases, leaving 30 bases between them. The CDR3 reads CASSLHRDPTRPRVTNTGELFF. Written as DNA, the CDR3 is TGTGCCAGCAGCTTACACCGGGATCCAACGAGGCCGCGGGTGACCAACACCGGGGAGCTGTTTTTT.

CDR3 sequence (DNA): TGCAGTGCTAGAGAACCGGGCAGGGTGGGTAATTCACCCCTCCACTTT. Encoded protein: CSAREPGRVGNSPLHF. V and J are TRBV20-1 and TRBJ1-6; perhaps TRBD1 as D (5 bases). CDR1 DFQATT and CDR2 SNEGSKA come from the germline V gene (reference sequence). V was pared by 0 bases and J by 6 bases, with 15 bases between. The CDR3 runs to 16 residues.

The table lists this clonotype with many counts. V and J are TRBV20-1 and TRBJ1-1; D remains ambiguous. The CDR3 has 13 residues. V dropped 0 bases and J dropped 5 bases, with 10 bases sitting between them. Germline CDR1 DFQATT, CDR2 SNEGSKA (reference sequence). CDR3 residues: CSARETPRTEAFF. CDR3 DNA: TGCAGTGCTAGAGAAACCCCTCGGACTGAAGCTTTCTTT.

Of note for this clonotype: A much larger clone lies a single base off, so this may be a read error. CDR3 nucleotide sequence: TGCAGTGCTAGTGGAGGGGCTCCTCTGAACACTAAAGCTTTCTTT. Translation: CSASGGAPLNTKAFF. The V and J genes are TRBV20-1 and TRBJ1-1; D is possibly TRBD1 (5 bases). CDR3 length: 15 residues. Germline V lookup: CDR1 DFQATT, CDR2 SNEGSKA (reference sequence).

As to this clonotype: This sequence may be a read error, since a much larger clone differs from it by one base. The CDR3 region is CASSPIGRSIDTQYF. CDR3 coding DNA: TGTGCCAGCAGTCCGATCGGACGGAGCATAGATACGCAGTATTTT. The V call is TRBV12-3 or TRBV12-4, the J call TRBJ2-3, with D unresolved. The length of the CDR3 is 15 residues.

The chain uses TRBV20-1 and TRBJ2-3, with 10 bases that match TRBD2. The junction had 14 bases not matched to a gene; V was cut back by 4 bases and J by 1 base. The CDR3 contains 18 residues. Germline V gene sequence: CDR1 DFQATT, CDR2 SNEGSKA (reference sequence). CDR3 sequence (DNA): TGCAGTGCTAAACTAGCGGGATTGACCTCCCCCCGCACAGATACGCAGTATTTT. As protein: CSAKLAGLTSPRTDTQYF.

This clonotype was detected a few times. The CDR3 DNA reads as TGTGCCAGCAGTTACTCGTTAGCGGGAGGAACTGTCGGGGAGCTGTTTTTT. Its translation: CASSYSLAGGTVGELFF. The chain recombines TRBV6-5 with TRBJ2-2; TRBD2 matches 10 bases. V gave up 0 bases and J gave up 7 bases; unmatched junction bases: 8. CDR3 length equals 17 residues. Looked up from germline, CDR1 is MNHEY and CDR2 is SVGAGI.

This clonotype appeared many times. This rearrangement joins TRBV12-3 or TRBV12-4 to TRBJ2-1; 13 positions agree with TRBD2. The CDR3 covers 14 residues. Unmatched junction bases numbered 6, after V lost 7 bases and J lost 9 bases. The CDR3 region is CASNLRTSGGEQFF. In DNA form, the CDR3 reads TGTGCCAGCAACCTACGGACTAGCGGGGGTGAGCAGTTCTTC.

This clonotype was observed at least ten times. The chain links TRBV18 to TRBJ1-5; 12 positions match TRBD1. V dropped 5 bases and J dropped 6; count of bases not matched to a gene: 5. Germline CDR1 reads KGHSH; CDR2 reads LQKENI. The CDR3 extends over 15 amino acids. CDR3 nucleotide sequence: TGTGCCAGCTCATCGGGACAGGGGGCGCGTCAGCCCCAGCATTTT. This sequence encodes CASSSGQGARQPQHF.

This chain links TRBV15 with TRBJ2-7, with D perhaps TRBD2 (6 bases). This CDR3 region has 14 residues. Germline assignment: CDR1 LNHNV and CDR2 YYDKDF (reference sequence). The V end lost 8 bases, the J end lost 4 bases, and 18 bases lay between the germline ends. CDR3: CATAAGRGLYEQYF. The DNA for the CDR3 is TGTGCCACCGCGGCGGGACGGGGTTTGTACGAGCAGTACTTC.

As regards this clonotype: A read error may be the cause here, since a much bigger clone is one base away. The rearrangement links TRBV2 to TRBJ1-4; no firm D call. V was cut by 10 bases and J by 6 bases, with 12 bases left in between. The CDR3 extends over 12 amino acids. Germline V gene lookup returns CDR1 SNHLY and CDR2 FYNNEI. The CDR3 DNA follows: TGTGCCACCCAGGACCTAGATGAAAAACTGTTTTTT. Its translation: CATQDLDEKLFF. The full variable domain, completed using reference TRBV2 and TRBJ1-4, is EPEVTQTPSHQVTQMGQEVILRCVPISNHLYFYWYRQILGQKVEFLVSFYNNEISEKSEIFDDQFSVERPDGSNFTLKIRSTKLEDSAMYFCATQDLDEKLFFGSGTQLSVL.